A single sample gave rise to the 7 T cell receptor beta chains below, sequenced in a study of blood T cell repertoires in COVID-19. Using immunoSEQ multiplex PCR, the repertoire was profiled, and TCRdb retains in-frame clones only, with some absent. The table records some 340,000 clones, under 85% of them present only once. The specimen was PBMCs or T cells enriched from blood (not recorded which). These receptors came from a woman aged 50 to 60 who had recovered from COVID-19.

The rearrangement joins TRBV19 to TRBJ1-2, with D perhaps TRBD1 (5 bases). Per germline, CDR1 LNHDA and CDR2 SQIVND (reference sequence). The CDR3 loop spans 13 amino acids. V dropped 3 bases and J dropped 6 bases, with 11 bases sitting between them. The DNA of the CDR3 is TGTGCCAGTAGTATTTGGTCAGGGAATGGCTACACCTTC. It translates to CASSIWSGNGYTF.

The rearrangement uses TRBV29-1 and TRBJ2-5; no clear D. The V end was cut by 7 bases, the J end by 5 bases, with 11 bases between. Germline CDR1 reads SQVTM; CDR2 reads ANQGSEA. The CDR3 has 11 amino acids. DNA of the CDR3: TGCAGCGGGCAGGTTTGGGAGACCCAGTACTTC. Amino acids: CSGQVWETQYF.

This CDR3 reads CASSLGSGFLSSGNTIYF. Written as DNA, the CDR3 is TGCGCCAGCAGCTTGGGTTCAGGCTTCCTGAGCTCTGGAAACACCATATATTTT. The chain links TRBV5-1 to TRBJ1-3; no clear D. The germline V gene has CDR1 SGHRS and CDR2 YFSETQ. Trimming cost V 0 bases and J 0 bases, with 16 bases left between them. The CDR3 sequence is 18 residues long. The whole variable domain, remainder taken from reference TRBV5-1 and TRBJ1-3, is KAGVTQTPRYLIKTRGQQVTLSCSPISGHRSVSWYQQTPGQGLQFLFEYFSETQRNKGNFPGRFSGRQFSNSRSEMNVSTLELGDSALYLCASSLGSGFLSSGNTIYFGEGSWLTVV.

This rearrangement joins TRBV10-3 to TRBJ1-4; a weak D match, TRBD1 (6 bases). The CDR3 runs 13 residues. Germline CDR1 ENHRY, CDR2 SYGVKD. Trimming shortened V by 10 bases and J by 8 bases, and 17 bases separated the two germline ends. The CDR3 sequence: CATNQGRGEKLFF. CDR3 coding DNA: TGTGCCACGAATCAGGGGCGAGGGGAAAAACTGTTTTTT.

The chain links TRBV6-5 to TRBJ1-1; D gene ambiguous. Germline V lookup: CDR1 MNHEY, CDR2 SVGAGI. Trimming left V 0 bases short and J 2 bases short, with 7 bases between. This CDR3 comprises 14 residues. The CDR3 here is CASSYSGSNTEAFF. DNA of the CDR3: TGTGCCAGCAGTTACTCGGGGAGCAACACTGAAGCTTTCTTT.

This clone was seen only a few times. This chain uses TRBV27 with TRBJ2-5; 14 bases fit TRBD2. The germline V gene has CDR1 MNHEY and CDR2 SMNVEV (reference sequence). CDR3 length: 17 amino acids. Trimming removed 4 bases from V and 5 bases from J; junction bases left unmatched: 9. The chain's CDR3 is CASSSGGTSGRGETQYF. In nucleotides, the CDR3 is TGTGCCAGCAGTTCCGGCGGGACTAGCGGGAGAGGGGAGACCCAGTACTTC.

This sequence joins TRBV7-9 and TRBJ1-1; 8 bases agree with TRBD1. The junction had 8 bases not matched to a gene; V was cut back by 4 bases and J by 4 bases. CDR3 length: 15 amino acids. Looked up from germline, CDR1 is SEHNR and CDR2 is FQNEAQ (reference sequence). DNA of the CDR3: TGTGCCAGCAGCTCACAGACAGGGGTTGGCACTGAAGCTTTCTTT. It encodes CASSSQTGVGTEAFF.